This entry lists 20 T cell receptor beta chains sequenced from one sample in a study of beta chain features in type 1 diabetes. Every isolated RNA sample was fully reverse transcribed, so sequencing captured expressed TCRB transcripts. Profiling relied on immunoSEQ multiplex PCR, and the TCRdb table lists in-frame clones only, not all of them. The table includes about 130,000 clones, nearly 9.5% detected once. The sample was central memory CD4+ T cells from blood. These receptors were obtained from a man between 18 and 29 years old in good health.

This clone has only a few counts. This CDR3 is CASSSGGGGGAKTQYF. The CDR3 coding sequence is TGTGCCAGCAGCTCCGGAGGAGGCGGGGGGGCGAAGACCCAGTACTTC. The chain combines TRBV7-2 with TRBJ2-5; 9 bases are a match to TRBD2. V shed 4 bases, J shed 6 bases, and the junction held 12 bases outside the gene matches. CDR3 size: 16 residues. Germline V lookup: CDR1 SGHTA, CDR2 FQGNSA.

A few counts support this clone. V is TRBV5-1 and J is TRBJ1-4; D uncertain. Per germline, CDR1 SGHRS and CDR2 YFSETQ. The CDR3 length is 18 residues. Trimming removed 4 bases at V and 0 bases at J, with 19 bases between. CDR3 nucleotide sequence: TGCGCCAGCAGCCCTGGAGGGCAGAGCAGCGCAACTAATGAAAAACTGTTTTTT. The encoded protein is CASSPGGQSSATNEKLFF. The full variable domain, its missing parts supplied by reference TRBV5-1 and TRBJ1-4, is KAGVTQTPRYLIKTRGQQVTLSCSPISGHRSVSWYQQTPGQGLQFLFEYFSETQRNKGNFPGRFSGRQFSNSRSEMNVSTLELGDSALYLCASSPGGQSSATNEKLFFGSGTQLSVL.

In its sample, this clone was seen a few times. This chain connects TRBV13 to TRBJ1-2, with 8 bases aligning to TRBD1. CDR3 size: 12 residues. Trimming removed 5 bases from V and 8 bases from J; junction bases left unmatched: 4. Germline loops: CDR1 PRHDT, CDR2 FYEKMQ (reference sequence). This CDR3 is CASSGQGYGYTF. DNA for the CDR3: TGTGCCAGCAGCGGACAGGGTTACGGCTACACCTTC.

This clone has just a few counts. This chain uses TRBV7-2 with TRBJ2-5, with TRBD1 as a possible D gene (5 bases). The CDR3 is 13 residues long. From germline, CDR1 is SGHTA and CDR2 FQGNSA. Trimming shortened V by 3 bases and J by 7 bases, and 12 bases separated the two germline ends. In DNA, the CDR3 is TGTGCCAGCAGCTTCATCAGGGTCAGGACCCAGTACTTC. Encoded protein: CASSFIRVRTQYF.

The rearrangement links TRBV28 to TRBJ2-2, with 10 positions matching TRBD1. The CDR3 consists of 17 residues. Looked up from germline, CDR1 is MDHEN and CDR2 is SYDVKM. V gave up 3 bases and J gave up 4 bases; unmatched junction bases: 8. The CDR3 DNA reads as TGTGCCAGCAGTTTTGTGGGACAGGGGTTGGGCACCGGGGAGCTGTTTTTT. Protein product: CASSFVGQGLGTGELFF.

This clone was recorded many times. CDR3 sequence reads: CASRSPGLAGQEQFF. The CDR3 DNA is TGTGCCAGCAGGTCCCCGGGACTAGCGGGGCAAGAGCAGTTCTTC. The chain combines TRBV7-9 with TRBJ2-1; 13 nucleotides line up with TRBD2. The V gene end was trimmed by 6 bases and the J gene end by 10 bases; junction bases not matched to a gene: 9. CDR1 SEHNR and CDR2 FQNEAQ come from the germline V gene (reference sequence). The CDR3 runs 15 residues.

This clone was counted between two and nine times. The chain carries TRBV4-1 and TRBJ1-3; possible D gene TRBD1, 5 bases. This CDR3 contains 14 residues. Germline CDR1 and CDR2: MGHRA and YSYEKL. The V end was cut by 1 base, the J end by 2 bases, with 6 bases between. CDR3 in DNA: TGCGCCAGCAGCCAAGTGACAGCTGGAAACACCATATATTTT. This sequence encodes CASSQVTAGNTIYF.

This clone was recorded at least ten times. The rearrangement links TRBV7-9 to TRBJ2-3; TRBD1 matches at 8 bases. Per the germline V gene, CDR1 is SEHNR and CDR2 is FQNEAQ (reference sequence). V lost 0 bases, J lost 7 bases, and 9 bases stayed unmatched. The CDR3 loop spans 16 amino acids. The CDR3 protein is CASSLATTGEWNTQYF. CDR3 in DNA: TGTGCCAGCAGCTTAGCCACGACAGGGGAGTGGAATACGCAGTATTTT.

This clone turned up a few times. The chain joins TRBV27 to TRBJ2-7; D is perhaps TRBD2 (6 bases). This CDR3 has 16 amino acids. CDR1 is MNHEY, CDR2 SMNVEV, per germline (reference sequence). The germline V and J ends were trimmed by 3 bases and 0 bases, with 15 bases remaining between them. The CDR3 reads CASSFWGQGLSYEQYF. The CDR3 DNA is TGTGCCAGCAGTTTTTGGGGTCAGGGACTCTCCTACGAGCAGTACTTC.

The chain links TRBV5-6 to TRBJ2-1; 8 nucleotides align to TRBD2. The V gene end was trimmed by 4 bases and the J gene end by 5 bases; junction bases not matched to a gene: 8. Germline-derived CDR1 and CDR2 are SGHDT and YYEEEE. The CDR3 consists of 15 residues. CDR3 coding DNA: TGTGCCAGCAGCCCTGGAGGGACTAGAAACAATGAGCAGTTCTTC. Translation gives CASSPGGTRNNEQFF.

V is TRBV7-3 and J is TRBJ1-2, with 11 positions matching TRBD1. V lost 5 bases and J lost 8; bases outside the gene matches: 10. This CDR3 region has 15 residues. Germline V CDR1 and CDR2: SGHTA, FQGTGA. DNA for the CDR3: TGTGCCAGCAGCCTTCAGGGACAGGGGGTTGAGGGCTACACCTTC. The encoded protein is CASSLQGQGVEGYTF.

This clone was detected ten times or more. The chain combines TRBV5-1 with TRBJ1-2; D gene ambiguous. Trimming removed 4 bases at V and 6 bases at J, with 10 bases between. CDR3 length: 12 residues. In germline, CDR1 is SGHRS, CDR2 YFSETQ. CDR3 sequence (DNA): TGCGCCAGCAGCCCAGGCTCGGATGGCTACACCTTC. Protein sequence: CASSPGSDGYTF.

This chain connects TRBV6-1 to TRBJ1-5; 7 positions match TRBD1. V dropped 6 bases and J dropped 0; count of bases not matched to a gene: 2. From germline, CDR1 is MNHNS and CDR2 SASEGT. CDR3 length: 14 amino acids. In DNA form, the CDR3 reads TGTGCCAGCAGGACAGGGTATAGCAATCAGCCCCAGCATTTT. Protein product: CASRTGYSNQPQHF.

This chain joins TRBV18 and TRBJ2-5; TRBD2 might be the D (6 bases). The CDR3 contains 15 residues. Trimming removed 3 bases at V and 1 base at J, with 12 bases between. Germline values: CDR1 KGHSH, CDR2 LQKENI. Here the CDR3 reads CASSPHAGPQETQYF. In DNA form, the CDR3 reads TGTGCCAGCTCACCCCACGCGGGGCCCCAAGAGACCCAGTACTTC.

The V gene is TRBV7-2, the J gene TRBJ2-7; 7 nucleotides align to TRBD1. Trimming took 5 bases from V and 6 from J; bases not matched to a gene: 10. Germline-derived CDR1 and CDR2 are SGHTA and FQGNSA. The CDR3 totals 14 residues. The chain's CDR3 is CASSPYLNRGEQYF. In DNA, the CDR3 is TGTGCCAGCAGCCCGTACCTCAACAGGGGCGAGCAGTACTTC.

The chain is built from TRBV5-6 and TRBJ1-2, with 11 bases that match TRBD1. The CDR3 runs 14 residues. Germline V gene data show CDR1 as SGHDT and CDR2 as YYEEEE. Germline trimming cut 4 bases from V and 4 bases from J; bases unmatched to any gene: 3. Written as DNA, the CDR3 is TGTGCCAGCAGCAGGGACAGGGGGGGCTATGGCTACACCTTC. This sequence encodes CASSRDRGGYGYTF.

The chain uses TRBV7-3 and TRBJ2-6; 9 nucleotides match TRBD1. The CDR3 totals 17 residues. Germline CDR1 reads SGHTA; CDR2 reads FQGTGA. The J segment lost 2 bases and the V segment lost 5 bases, leaving 7 bases of the junction unmatched. The CDR3 nucleotides are TGTGCCAGCAGCCAGTCACGGACAGGGGCTGGGGCCAACGTCCTGACTTTC. Amino acid sequence: CASSQSRTGAGANVLTF.

The J gene is TRBJ1-1, the V gene TRBV27, with 10 positions matching TRBD1. With 1 base clipped from V and 5 bases from J, the junction kept 7 bases outside the gene matches. The CDR3 covers 16 residues. In germline, CDR1 is MNHEY, CDR2 SMNVEV (reference sequence). CDR3 protein: CASSLYGQGGRTEAFF. The CDR3 coding sequence is TGTGCCAGCAGTTTATACGGACAGGGGGGTCGGACTGAAGCTTTCTTT.

The chain uses TRBV28 and TRBJ1-2; the D is unclear. This CDR3 comprises 11 residues. The V gene lost 4 bases and the J gene lost 2 bases, with 2 bases spanning the gap. The germline gives CDR1 MDHEN, CDR2 SYDVKM. Here the CDR3 DNA reads TGTGCCAGCAGTTCGAACTATGGCTACACCTTC. It is translated as CASSSNYGYTF.

As regards this clone: The same CDR3 arises from other DNA sequences in this sample as well. This chain links TRBV19 with TRBJ1-1; D might be TRBD1 (5 bases). This CDR3 is built from 15 residues. Trimming left V 6 bases short and J 3 bases short, with 17 bases between. The germline V gene has CDR1 LNHDA and CDR2 SQIVND (reference sequence). The CDR3 DNA reads as TGTGCCAGTAGCCGATGGGGGACGGGGGACACTGAAGCTTTCTTT. It translates to CASSRWGTGDTEAFF.